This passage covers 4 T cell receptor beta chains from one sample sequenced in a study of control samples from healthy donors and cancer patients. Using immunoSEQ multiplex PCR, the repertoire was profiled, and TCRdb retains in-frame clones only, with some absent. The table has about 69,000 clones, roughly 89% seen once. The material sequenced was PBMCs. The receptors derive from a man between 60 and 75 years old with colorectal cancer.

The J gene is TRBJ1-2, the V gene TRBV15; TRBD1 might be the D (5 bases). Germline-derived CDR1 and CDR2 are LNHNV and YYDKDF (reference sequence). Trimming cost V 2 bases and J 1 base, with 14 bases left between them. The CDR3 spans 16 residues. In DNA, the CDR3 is TGTGCCACCAGCAGAATTTCGACAGTGCTTAACTATGGCTACACCTTC. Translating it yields CATSRISTVLNYGYTF.

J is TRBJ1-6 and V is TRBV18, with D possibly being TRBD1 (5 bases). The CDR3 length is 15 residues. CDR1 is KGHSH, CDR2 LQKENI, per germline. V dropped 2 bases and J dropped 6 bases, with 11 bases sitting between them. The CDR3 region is CASSPDAGINSPLHF. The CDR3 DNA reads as TGTGCCAGCTCACCAGATGCAGGGATTAATTCACCCCTCCACTTT.

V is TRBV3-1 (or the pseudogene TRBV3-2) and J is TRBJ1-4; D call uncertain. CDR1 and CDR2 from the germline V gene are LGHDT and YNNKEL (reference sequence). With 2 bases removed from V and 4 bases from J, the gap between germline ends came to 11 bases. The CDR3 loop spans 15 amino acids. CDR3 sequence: CASSQQATVNEKLFF. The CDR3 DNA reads TGTGCCAGCAGCCAACAGGCAACAGTTAATGAAAAACTGTTTTTT.

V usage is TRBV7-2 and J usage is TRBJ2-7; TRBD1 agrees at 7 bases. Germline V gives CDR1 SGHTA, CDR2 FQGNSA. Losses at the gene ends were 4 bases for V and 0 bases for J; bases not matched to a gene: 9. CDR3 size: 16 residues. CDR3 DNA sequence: TGTGCCAGCAGCTACCACCCCGGGACAGCCTCCTACGAGCAGTACTTC. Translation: CASSYHPGTASYEQYF.